The source of this T cell receptor beta chain is a study of metastatic and nonmetastatic thyroid tumors (dated by TCRdb to 2019 to 2021). Some background on the complete study: For patients with malignant and with benign thyroid disease, the researchers compared repertoires between peripheral blood samples and tumor or nodule tissue samples. What the research found in general, with its limitations: In both blood and tumor samples, malignant tumors were reported to have significantly higher TCR beta diversity than benign nodules.

V gives up 5 bases and J gives up 3 bases, and the segment between their germline ends measures 16 bases. From a lookup of the germline V gene (reference sequence), CDR1 and CDR2 are SEHNR and FQNEAQ. The CDR3 holds 15 amino acids from the cysteine to the phenylalanine. Of all the DNA, just the CDR3 is kept, 45 bases in frame from base 1. Remarks on this clone: Its antigen target is currently unknown. Per-base quality was not reported, and no clone a single base away is much larger than it.

Library preparation employed PCR. Sequenced on an Illumina HiSeq 4000. High-throughput sequencing was used to profile the TCR beta-chain CDR3 region of each patient. The original methods were these. A classifier to discriminate distant-metastatic papillary thyroid cancer patients was built from CDR3 differences across clinicopathological groups. Repertoire diversity was assessed with the Shannon index, and tumor-blood repertoire similarity with the Morisita-Horn index. TCRdb reanalyzed the raw reads on its own, using fastp at Q25 for trimming and MiXCR for clone calling, and kept in-frame beta chains. TCRdb, rather than the study authors, made the V and J calls. Within this sample are tens of thousands of clones, with less than 20% of them counted one time only. In total, the top ten clones hold around 9.9% of the sample. No patient had received any treatment before thyroid surgery. The study retrospectively analysed patient clinical samples collected from about 2012 to 2019 using T-cell receptor beta sequencing.

The sample taken for sequencing was tumor tissue. The sequence came from a female donor with papillary thyroid cancer or a benign thyroid nodule (not recorded which). Some clones in this sample may be carry-over from other donors' samples. The chain is assembled from TRBV7-9 and TRBJ1-2; perhaps TRBD1 is the D gene, with 6 bases matching. The CDR3 sequence is CASSVYRVEDYGYTF. In nucleotide form, the sequence is TGTGCCAGCAGCGTATACAGGGTTGAAGACTATGGCTACACCTTC. Joined to the reference TRBV7-9 and TRBJ1-2 proteins, this CDR3 gives the full variable domain: DTGVSQNPRHKITKRGQNVTFRCDPISEHNRLYWYRQTLGQGPEFLTYFQNEAQLEKSRLLSDRFSAERPKGSFSTLEIQRTEQGDSAMYLCASSVYRVEDYGYTFGSGTRLTVV.